This T cell receptor (beta chain) appears in the sequencing data of a study of OX40 agonist ivuxolimab in advanced cancers. Study observations and caveats: Certain nonresponders likewise exhibited a low normalized T-cell clonal expansion. Specificity for antigen went undetermined in the expanded peripheral T cells.

This clone has just a few counts. The antigen is not known. Germline-derived CDR1 and CDR2 are SNHLY and FYNNEI. Trimming shortened V by 3 bases and J by 8 bases, and 17 bases separated the two germline ends. CDR3 length: 15 residues. The protocol was immunoSEQ multiplex PCR, while the TCRdb copy is restricted to in-frame clones and leaves out a portion. The data hold 15,000 to 20,000 clones, with approximately 80% observed a single time. The sample consisted of CD4+ or CD8+ T cells sorted from blood, taken in a trial of the OX40 agonist ivuxolimab. This receptor was obtained from an adult with an advanced solid tumor such as melanoma, head and neck, liver or kidney cancer. The chain joins TRBV2 to TRBJ2-4; tentatively, D is TRBD1 or TRBD2 (7 bases each). CDR3 nucleotides: TGTGCCAGCAGTGAGCCAGGGGGGGAAGGGGACATTCAGTACTTC. This sequence encodes CASSEPGGEGDIQYF.